This TCR beta chain originates from a study of cytomegalovirus exposure and HLA in healthy donors. Study context: T cells numbering 150 million to 200 million yielded more than 95 million unique TCR beta sequences in an earlier analysis.

PCR was performed using 60 Vbeta and 13 Jbeta primers. Clones were read by immunoSEQ multiplex PCR, and TCRdb kept only the in-frame ones, dropping some. This sample has 100,000 or so clones, with about four fifths found just once. Study-wide points: Follow-up analysis later connected one missense variant in DCLRE1C with trimming of TCR beta V- and J-genes.

At the time of sampling, donors were nominally healthy, though unrecorded immune exposures were likely. CDR3 length: 15 residues. CDR1 is SGHDN and CDR2 is FVKESK in the germline V gene. V lost 0 bases to trimming and J lost 4 bases, with 12 bases between them. With regard to this clone: Its target is not known.

This TCR derives from a man aged 25 to 40 in good health and CMV-seronegative. V is TRBV14 and J is TRBJ1-2; D perhaps matches TRBD1 (5 bases). The sample consisted of PBMCs. CDR3 nucleotides: TGTGCCAGCAGCCAAGATCCGGGGGGAGTCTATGGCTACACCTTC. Its protein is CASSQDPGGVYGYTF. The full variable domain, with the rest looked up from reference TRBV14 and TRBJ1-2, is EAGVTQFPSHSVIEKGQTVTLRCDPISGHDNLYWYRRVMGKEIKFLLHFVKESKQDESGMPNNRFLAERTGGTYSTLKVQPAELEDSGVYFCASSQDPGGVYGYTFGSGTRLTVV.